Here is one T cell receptor beta chain with its context. Its target is unknown. These data are taken from a study of T cell responses to AZD1222 COVID-19 vaccine. General study points: Nearly half of spike-specific TCRs reportedly go after variant regions that carry no mutations. Vaccine-related CD4 TCRs covered spike, predominating at 160-218 and 743-854.

Sequencing used immunoSEQ multiplex PCR; TCRdb keeps in-frame clones, though not all of them. Of some 99,000 clones listed, roughly 86% were seen once; the top ten hold about 4.6%. Trimming removed 5 bases from V and 4 bases from J, with 15 bases in between. The CDR3 totals 15 residues. The germline V gene encodes CDR1 SGHAT and CDR2 FQNNGV. The TCR originated in an adult who received the AZD1222 COVID-19 vaccine. The sample consisted of peripheral blood, taken 28 days after the second AZD1222 dose. The V call is TRBV11-2, the J call TRBJ1-3, with D perhaps TRBD1 (6 bases). CDR3 DNA: TGTGCCAGCAGCCAAGGTGGGGGCTCCGGAAACACCATATATTTT. As protein: CASSQGGGSGNTIYF.